One T cell receptor (beta chain) is described in this entry. Germline V lookup: CDR1 SGHVS, CDR2 FNYEAQ. The CDR3 consists of 12 residues. V lost 2 bases, J lost 8 bases, and 6 bases lay in between. MiXCR, applied by TCRdb to the 5' RACE reads, yields one record per CDR3 protein. The table includes roughly 74,000 distinct CDR3 sequences, around 6.5% detected once. These data belong to a study of T cells after yellow fever vaccination. The source was CD8+ T cells sorted from PBMCs, collected 5 to 6 days after the first yellow fever vaccination. The chain is built from TRBV7-6 and TRBJ2-2; the D is unclear. The TCR sequence derives from a man aged 18 to 35 who received the YFV17D yellow fever vaccine. The CDR3 region is CASSLIVGELFF. DNA of the CDR3: TGTGCCAGCAGCTTAATCGTGGGGGAGCTGTTTTTT.